This T cell receptor (beta chain) emerged from a study of cytomegalovirus exposure and HLA in healthy donors. The overall study: Caucasian-associated ancestry cluster membership applied to under 85% of 300 to 450 genotyped donors.

This PCR relied on a set of 60 Vbeta primers and 13 Jbeta primers. Assay used: immunoSEQ multiplex PCR; TCRdb lists only in-frame clones, some missing. The repertoire holds tens of thousands of clones, with over 60% as singletons. To note about this clone: Its antigen remains unidentified.

Trimming removed 7 bases from V and 4 bases from J; junction bases left unmatched: 9. Germline V gene sequence: CDR1 MNHEY, CDR2 SMNVEV (reference sequence). The CDR3 has 16 amino acids. Study outcomes and limitations: No immune exposure information besides CMV serostatus was available.

This chain joins TRBV27 and TRBJ2-2, with 10 positions matching TRBD2. Material: PBMCs. The clonotype was recovered from a man younger than 40 in good health and CMV-seropositive. For the CDR3, the DNA is TGTGCCAGCAACCCAAGGACTAGCGGTGGCACCGGGGAGCTGTTTTTT. This encodes CASNPRTSGGTGELFF.